The present entry profiles one TCR beta chain with its context. Its antigen is not known. The V gene's germline CDR1 is SGHTA and CDR2 FQGNSA. V lost 5 bases, J lost 3 bases, and 11 bases lay in between. This CDR3 has 13 residues. The TCR beta profiling, which covered VDJ combination and CDR3 sequence, was carried out using genomic DNA as the template. TCRdb processed the reads anew with MiXCR; each CDR3 protein has one entry. The table lists about 120,000 distinct CDR3 sequences, under 60% of them singletons, with roughly 29% in the top ten. The sample originates from a study of CD8+CD57+ T cells in acquired aplastic anemia. Whole-study results and caveats: Any difference that existed in CD8+ Simpson's diversity between patients and controls was not significant.

All sequencing subjects had displayed CD8+CD57+ cell expansion on flow cytometry. Patients, without exception, had severe acquired aplastic anemia. The source of this sequence is a human donor with aplastic anemia. Material for sequencing was sorted CD4+, CD8+, or CD8+CD57+ T cells (not recorded which) from PBMCs. J is TRBJ2-7 and V is TRBV7-2; no clear D gene. CDR3 loop: CASSPVGRYEQYF. For the CDR3, the DNA is TGTGCCAGCAGCCCAGTTGGACGCTACGAGCAGTACTTC. Supplemented by reference TRBV7-2 and TRBJ2-7, the full variable domain reads GAGVSQSPSNKVTEKGKDVELRCDPISGHTALYWYRQSLGQGLEFLIYFQGNSAPDKSGLPSDRFSAERTGGSVSTLTIQRTQQEDSAVYLCASSPVGRYEQYFGPGTRLTVT.